The 23 T cell receptor beta chains in this list originate from one sample, sequenced in a study of CD8 T cells in ankylosing spondylitis (dated by TCRdb to 2016 to 2017). Libraries came from 5' RACE. The sequencer was an Illumina HiSeq 2500. TCRdb reanalyzed the raw reads on its own, using fastp at Q25 for trimming and MiXCR for clone calling, and kept in-frame beta chains. Each entry merges the rows of one CDR3 protein and shows their most common DNA and genes. The sample has some 340,000 distinct CDR3 sequences on record, about 15% of them singletons. The ten biggest clones cover approximately 0.99% of the sample. Material for sequencing was blood, either unsorted or a sorted T cell fraction (not recorded which). These receptors all come from a male donor with ankylosing spondylitis or in good health (not recorded which).

The chain uses TRBV7-9 and TRBJ2-7; possible D gene TRBD1, 5 bases. This CDR3 has 15 residues. The germline V gene encodes CDR1 SEHNR and CDR2 FQNEAQ (reference sequence). Trimming removed 4 bases at V and 4 bases at J, with 17 bases between. In DNA, the CDR3 is TGTGCCAGCAGCTCCGATGGGCAGGGTTTTTACGAGCAGTACTTC. Amino acid sequence: CASSSDGQGFYEQYF.

This clonotype has a count of ten or more. This chain joins TRBV5-6 and TRBJ2-4; D not resolved. This CDR3 has 15 amino acids. Per germline, CDR1 SGHDT and CDR2 YYEEEE. The V and J ends lost 4 bases and 0 bases respectively, with 11 bases between them. CDR3 nucleotide sequence: TGTGCCAGCAGCGACGCCAAGGGAGCCAAAAACATTCAGTACTTC. It encodes CASSDAKGAKNIQYF. Full variable domain (rest looked up from reference TRBV5-6 and TRBJ2-4): DAGVTQSPTHLIKTRGQQVTLRCSPKSGHDTVSWYQQALGQGPQFIFQYYEEEERQRGNFPDRFSGHQFPNYSSELNVNALLLGDSALYLCASSDAKGAKNIQYFGAGTRLSVL.

In nucleotides, the CDR3 is TGCGCCAGCAGCTTGGCCCCCCGGGATTCACCCCTCCACTTT. This gives the protein CASSLAPRDSPLHF. The gene calls are TRBV5-1 and TRBJ1-6, with D hard to call. Germline values: CDR1 SGHRS, CDR2 YFSETQ. Between the trimmed V and J ends, which lost 0 bases and 8 bases, there was a span of 9 bases. This CDR3 comprises 14 residues.

The J gene is TRBJ2-1, the V gene TRBV12-3 or TRBV12-4, with 9 nucleotides matching TRBD1. Trimming took 7 bases from V and 15 from J; bases not matched to a gene: 13. The CDR3 is 13 residues long. The CDR3 is CASTQVGGQGRFF. The CDR3 DNA follows: TGTGCCAGCACCCAGGTGGGGGGACAGGGAAGGTTCTTC.

This clonotype was counted only a few times. This rearrangement joins TRBV2 to TRBJ1-2; possible D gene TRBD1, 5 bases. Per germline, CDR1 SNHLY and CDR2 FYNNEI. The V end was cut by 8 bases, the J end by 6 bases, with 16 bases between. The CDR3 contains 13 residues. In nucleotides, the CDR3 is TGTGCCAGCCATCTTCAGACAGTAAATGGCTACACCTTC. As protein: CASHLQTVNGYTF.

This clonotype was seen a handful of times. The V call is TRBV3-1, the J call TRBJ2-2; D uncertain. This CDR3 is 12 amino acids long. Germline V gene data show CDR1 as LGHDT and CDR2 as YNNKEL (reference sequence). V lost 4 bases and J lost 5, with 5 bases in between. The CDR3 sequence is CASSLQTGELFF. The DNA for the CDR3 is TGTGCCAGCAGCCTACAGACCGGGGAGCTGTTTTTT.

The chain has TRBV11-2 and TRBJ1-3, with D unclear. V lost 2 bases and J lost 4, with 6 bases in between. Germline-derived CDR1 and CDR2 are SGHAT and FQNNGV. The CDR3 contains 13 residues. Written as DNA, the CDR3 is TGTGCCAGCAGCTTAACCGAAGGAAACACCATATATTTT. Amino acids: CASSLTEGNTIYF. Looking up the rest from reference TRBV11-2 and TRBJ1-3 gives the full variable domain: EAGVAQSPRYKIIEKRQSVAFWCNPISGHATLYWYQQILGQGPKLLIQFQNNGVVDDSQLPKDRFSAERLKGVDSTLKIQPAKLEDSAVYLCASSLTEGNTIYFGEGSWLTVV.

V gene TRBV11-2 combines with J gene TRBJ2-1; 9 bases map to TRBD2. V shed 4 bases and J 8 bases; nucleotides not matched to a gene: 6. Germline CDR1 reads SGHAT; CDR2 reads FQNNGV. This CDR3 region has 14 residues. The CDR3 nucleotides read TGTGCCAGCAGCTCTCTGGGACTAGCAGATGAGCAGTTCTTC. Translating gives CASSSLGLADEQFF. The whole variable domain, remainder taken from reference TRBV11-2 and TRBJ2-1, is EAGVAQSPRYKIIEKRQSVAFWCNPISGHATLYWYQQILGQGPKLLIQFQNNGVVDDSQLPKDRFSAERLKGVDSTLKIQPAKLEDSAVYLCASSSLGLADEQFFGPGTRLTVL.

V usage is TRBV29-1 and J usage is TRBJ2-5; D not resolved. The V and J ends lost 4 bases and 0 bases respectively, with 9 bases between them. Germline V gene sequence: CDR1 SQVTM, CDR2 ANQGSEA. The CDR3 has 13 residues. The CDR3 protein is CSVAPQYQETQYF. DNA for the CDR3: TGCAGCGTTGCACCCCAGTACCAAGAGACCCAGTACTTC.

This chain joins TRBV29-1 and TRBJ1-1, with D perhaps TRBD1 (5 bases). Per germline, CDR1 SQVTM and CDR2 ANQGSEA. The CDR3 runs to 13 residues. Trimming removed 5 bases at V and 3 bases at J, with 13 bases between. The CDR3 nucleotides read TGCAGCGTTCCGACAGTTGGGGACACTGAAGCTTTCTTT. Protein sequence: CSVPTVGDTEAFF.

The rearrangement joins TRBV19 to TRBJ2-3; D might be TRBD1 (6 bases). The CDR3 has 14 amino acids. Germline loops: CDR1 LNHDA, CDR2 SQIVND (reference sequence). Trimming took off 6 bases at V and 0 bases at J, with 10 bases between the two ends. In nucleotides, the CDR3 is TGTGCCAGTAGGGGCGGACAGAGCACAGATACGCAGTATTTT. Its translation: CASRGGQSTDTQYF.

For the CDR3, the DNA is TGCGCCAGCAGCTTGGAGTCCCAGAGCACAGATACGCAGTATTTT. Its translation: CASSLESQSTDTQYF. The V gene is TRBV5-1, the J gene TRBJ2-3; D ambiguous. V lost 0 bases and J 0 bases, leaving 8 bases between the germline ends. CDR3 length: 15 residues. Germline CDR1 reads SGHRS; CDR2 reads YFSETQ.

The V gene is TRBV5-1, the J gene TRBJ2-1, with unresolved D. The CDR3 contains 14 residues. Germline V gene sequence: CDR1 SGHRS, CDR2 YFSETQ. V was cut by 3 bases and J by 6 bases, with 13 bases left in between. The CDR3 loop is CASSSGSTSNEQFF. The CDR3 DNA follows: TGCGCCAGCAGCTCCGGGTCTACCTCCAATGAGCAGTTCTTC.

The chain uses TRBV7-9 and TRBJ1-1, with 9 bases fitting TRBD1. The CDR3 extends over 13 amino acids. V shed 5 bases and J 7 bases; nucleotides not matched to a gene: 5. Germline lookup yields CDR1 SEHNR and CDR2 FQNEAQ (reference sequence). The CDR3 here is CASSTGQGYEAFF. The CDR3 nucleotides read TGTGCCAGCAGCACAGGACAGGGGTATGAAGCTTTCTTT.

Only a few counts were recorded for this clonotype. This chain uses TRBV30 with TRBJ2-3, with 8 positions matching TRBD2. Per germline, CDR1 GTSNPN and CDR2 SVGIG (reference sequence). The CDR3 is made up of 15 amino acids. Trimming removed 3 bases from V and 5 bases from J; junction bases left unmatched: 10. CDR3 protein: CAWSPSGGRIDTQYF. CDR3 nucleotides: TGTGCCTGGAGCCCTTCGGGCGGGAGGATAGATACGCAGTATTTT.

This clonotype was observed many times. CDR3 DNA sequence: TGCGCCAGCAGCAAGTTGGATCCCACTGAAGCTTTCTTT. Residues: CASSKLDPTEAFF. The genes are TRBV5-1 and TRBJ1-1, with D unresolved. The length of the CDR3 is 13 residues. V was clipped by 4 bases and J by 4 bases, with 11 bases between them. Germline assignment: CDR1 SGHRS and CDR2 YFSETQ. Full variable domain (outside the CDR3, taken from reference TRBV5-1 and TRBJ1-1): KAGVTQTPRYLIKTRGQQVTLSCSPISGHRSVSWYQQTPGQGLQFLFEYFSETQRNKGNFPGRFSGRQFSNSRSEMNVSTLELGDSALYLCASSKLDPTEAFFGQGTRLTVV.

This clonotype turned up a few times. V usage is TRBV15 and J usage is TRBJ1-5; unclear D gene. Germline CDR1 and CDR2: LNHNV and YYDKDF (reference sequence). The CDR3 consists of 8 residues. The CDR3 sequence: CSNQPQHF. The CDR3 bases are TGTAGCAATCAGCCCCAGCATTTT. Variable domain in full (rest from reference TRBV15 and TRBJ1-5): DAMVIQNPRYQVTQFGKPVTLSCSQTLNHNVMYWYQQKSSQAPKLLFHYYDKDFNNEADTPDNFQSRRPNTSFCFLDIRSPGLGDTAMYLCSNQPQHFGDGTRLSIL.

This clonotype was seen a handful of times. The chain carries TRBV19 and TRBJ2-1; 14 bases align to TRBD2. Germline trimming cut 7 bases from V and 5 bases from J; bases unmatched to any gene: 1. Germline lookup yields CDR1 LNHDA and CDR2 SQIVND (reference sequence). The CDR3 is 14 residues long. The CDR3 loop is CASKGLAGDNEQFF. The CDR3 DNA is TGTGCCAGTAAGGGACTAGCGGGGGACAATGAGCAGTTCTTC.

The V call is TRBV5-4, the J call TRBJ2-3; TRBD2 agrees at 13 bases. After removal of 3 bases from V and 5 bases from J, the junction contained 3 bases not matched to a gene. This CDR3 spans 15 amino acids. Germline CDR1 SGHNT, CDR2 YYREEE (reference sequence). The CDR3 nucleotides are TGTGCCAGCAGCTGGACTAGCGGGGGACAAGATACGCAGTATTTT. Translation: CASSWTSGGQDTQYF.

V gene TRBV5-1 combines with J gene TRBJ1-1; D remains ambiguous. V dropped 0 bases and J dropped 5 bases, with 5 bases sitting between them. The CDR3 runs 12 residues. Germline V CDR1 and CDR2: SGHRS, YFSETQ. The CDR3 nucleotides read TGCGCCAGCAGCTTGGGGCCAACTGAAGCTTTCTTT. Translating gives CASSLGPTEAFF.

This clonotype showed up just a few times. V usage is TRBV15 and J usage is TRBJ2-1; 10 positions match TRBD2. Germline V gene data show CDR1 as LNHNV and CDR2 as YYDKDF (reference sequence). CDR3 size: 14 residues. The ends lost 1 base at V and 7 bases at J; junction bases unmatched: 1. The CDR3: CATSRGTSGNEQFF. The CDR3 bases are TGTGCCACCAGCAGAGGGACTAGCGGAAATGAGCAGTTCTTC. Variable domain in full (rest from reference TRBV15 and TRBJ2-1): DAMVIQNPRYQVTQFGKPVTLSCSQTLNHNVMYWYQQKSSQAPKLLFHYYDKDFNNEADTPDNFQSRRPNTSFCFLDIRSPGLGDTAMYLCATSRGTSGNEQFFGPGTRLTVL.

This clonotype was detected ten times or more. This chain uses TRBV24-1 with TRBJ2-1, with 8 positions matching TRBD1. Per the germline V gene, CDR1 is KGHDR and CDR2 is SFDVKD. Trimming cost V 4 bases and J 2 bases; bases outside gene matches: 6. The CDR3 has 16 residues. This CDR3 reads CATSESGTGAYNEQFF. CDR3 sequence (DNA): TGTGCCACCAGTGAATCCGGGACAGGAGCCTACAATGAGCAGTTCTTC.

This clonotype was seen only a few times. The J gene is TRBJ2-3, the V gene TRBV12-3 or TRBV12-4; D is undetermined. Trimming took 8 bases from V and 7 from J, leaving 10 bases between them. This CDR3 is 11 amino acids long. The DNA for the CDR3 is TGTGCCAGCGGTATCCAGCATACGCAGTATTTT. Residues: CASGIQHTQYF.